The 22 T cell receptor beta chains below come from one sample, sequenced in a study of molecular identifiers for immune sequencing clone quantification (dated by TCRdb to about 2018). Preparation of the library involved PCR. TCRdb shows the sequencer as Illumina HiSeq 4000. In TCRdb, the public reads were trimmed at Q25 with fastp and aligned with MiXCR, with productive beta chains retained. Each CDR3 protein appears once, grouped with its most common genes and DNA. This sample holds approximately 670,000 distinct CDR3 sequences; 15% to 20% were observed only once. The top ten clonotypes cover about 0.9% of the sample. Sequencing was carried out using naive CD8+ T cells from blood, with Jurkat cell RNA spiked in. According to the study, the label for this sample's cell subset or site signals: FACS-sorted CD8+CD4-CCR7+CD45RA+ naive T cells. These receptors were taken from a human donor in good health. Some libraries in this study had Jurkat cell RNA spiked in.

This clonotype was counted ten times or more. The rearrangement links TRBV5-1 to TRBJ2-3; tentatively, D is TRBD2 (6 bases). From germline, CDR1 is SGHRS and CDR2 YFSETQ. The V gene lost 2 bases and the J gene lost 3 bases, with 16 bases spanning the gap. The CDR3 is 16 amino acids. In nucleotides, the CDR3 is TGCGCCAGCAGCTTCCGGAGGGACTTGGGGACAGATACGCAGTATTTT. Translation: CASSFRRDLGTDTQYF.

Details on this clonotype: A much larger clone differs by one base, so this may be a read error. The CDR3 carries no conserved terminal phenylalanine or tryptophan, so it likely arises from a read error. V usage is TRBV13 and J usage is TRBJ2-5; D is possibly TRBD1 (7 bases). V lost 2 bases and J lost 2, with 12 bases in between. The CDR3 is made up of 15 amino acids. Germline CDR1 and CDR2: PRHDT and FYEKMQ (reference sequence). The CDR3 region is CASSLTGDLQETQYS. The DNA for the CDR3 is TGTGCCAGCAGCTTAACAGGGGACTTGCAAGAGACCCAGTACTCC.

This clonotype showed up many times. The chain has TRBV9 and TRBJ2-3, with 9 bases lining up with TRBD1. V lost 7 bases to trimming and J lost 3 bases; unmatched junction nucleotides: 9. The CDR3 is 15 residues long. Germline CDR1 reads SGDLS; CDR2 reads YYNGEE. The CDR3 nucleotides read TGTGCCAGCCGATCCGGGACAGGGTTGACAGATACGCAGTATTTT. As protein: CASRSGTGLTDTQYF.

This clonotype was recorded many times. The CDR3 is CASSWTGPHYEQYF. For the CDR3, the DNA is TGCGCCAGCAGCTGGACAGGCCCCCATTACGAGCAGTACTTC. The genes are TRBV5-1 and TRBJ2-7; TRBD1 agrees at 7 bases. The length of the CDR3 is 14 residues. J lost 4 bases, V lost 3 bases, and 7 bases had no gene match. Looked up from germline, CDR1 is SGHRS and CDR2 is YFSETQ.

This sequence joins TRBV19 and TRBJ2-6; TRBD1 or TRBD2 may be the D gene (6 bases each). Between the trimmed V and J ends, which lost 8 bases and 4 bases, there was a span of 24 bases. The CDR3 is 18 amino acids. Germline assignment: CDR1 LNHDA and CDR2 SQIVND (reference sequence). CDR3 loop: CASFPSLDRTTGANVLTF. DNA for the CDR3: TGTGCCAGTTTCCCCTCTCTTGACAGGACTACCGGGGCCAACGTCCTGACTTTC.

The table lists this clonotype with many counts. The CDR3 spells CAWTQFMNTEAFF. The CDR3, as DNA: TGTGCCTGGACACAATTCATGAACACTGAAGCTTTCTTT. This chain joins TRBV30 and TRBJ1-1, with D unresolved. Trimming pared 4 bases from V and 0 bases from J, leaving 9 bases between. The CDR3 loop spans 13 amino acids. Germline V lookup: CDR1 GTSNPN, CDR2 SVGIG (reference sequence).

This clonotype was seen only once. A much larger clone differs from this one at a single base, so this may be a read error. V and J are TRBV12-3 or TRBV12-4 and TRBJ1-4; no clear D gene. The CDR3 has 14 residues. CDR3 protein: CASSRAVVNGKLFF. CDR3 in DNA: TGTGCCAGCAGTCGAGCCGTCGTGAATGGAAAACTGTTTTTT.

This clonotype was counted many times. The V call is TRBV27, the J call TRBJ1-6, with a weak D call TRBD1 (6 bases). Germline-derived CDR1 and CDR2 are MNHEY and SMNVEV (reference sequence). The CDR3 runs 14 residues. The V and J ends lost 5 bases and 6 bases respectively, with 11 bases between them. The CDR3 DNA is TGTGCCAGCAGTCCGGGGACATCTAATTCACCCCTCCACTTT. This sequence encodes CASSPGTSNSPLHF.

This clonotype was counted ten times or more. V and J are TRBV12-3 or TRBV12-4 and TRBJ1-1; 7 bases match TRBD1. The J segment lost 2 bases and the V segment lost 3 bases, leaving 12 bases of the junction unmatched. The CDR3 spans 17 residues. DNA of the CDR3: TGTGCCAGCAGTTTCCCAGGGGACAGCGGGTTTAACACTGAAGCTTTCTTT. This encodes CASSFPGDSGFNTEAFF.

A remark on this clonotype: Since the CDR3 does not end with the conserved phenylalanine or tryptophan, this likely comes from a read error. The V gene is TRBV2, the J gene TRBJ2-7, with 7 bases aligning to TRBD1. CDR3 length: 14 amino acids. Germline loops: CDR1 SNHLY, CDR2 FYNNEI. CDR3 loop: CASRDRAPSYEQYL. DNA for the CDR3: TGTGCCAGCCGTGACAGGGCCCCCTCCTACGAGCAGTACCTC.

This clonotype was seen ten or more times. The CDR3 DNA reads TGTGCCACCAGTGAGGTTACAGGCCTAAATGAGCAGTTCTTC. It is translated as CATSEVTGLNEQFF. The chain uses TRBV24-1 and TRBJ2-1, with D perhaps matching TRBD1 (5 bases). CDR3 length: 14 residues. The V and J ends lost 4 bases and 7 bases respectively, with 13 bases between them. The germline V gene has CDR1 KGHDR and CDR2 SFDVKD.

With respect to this clonotype: This may be a read error: a much more frequent sequence differs by one nucleotide. This rearrangement joins TRBV6-2 or TRBV6-3 to TRBJ2-5; 8 bases are shared with TRBD2. The germline gives CDR1 MNHEY, CDR2 SVGEGT. The CDR3 has 12 residues. CDR3 sequence (DNA): TGTGTCAGCACCAGCGGGGGTGAGACCCAGTACTTC. Translated: CVSTSGGETQYF.

This clonotype was seen many times. J is TRBJ1-4 and V is TRBV12-3 or TRBV12-4, with 9 bases identical to TRBD1. This CDR3 is 15 amino acids long. V lost 5 bases to trimming and J lost 3 bases; unmatched junction nucleotides: 4. CDR3 in DNA: TGTGCCAGCAGTCCCGGGACAGGGCCTAATGAAAAACTGTTTTTT. The encoded protein is CASSPGTGPNEKLFF.

This clonotype showed up many times. V and J are TRBV5-5 and TRBJ2-7; D ambiguous. Germline V lookup: CDR1 SGHKS, CDR2 YYEKEE (reference sequence). V was cut by 1 base and J by 0 bases, with 5 bases left in between. The CDR3 is 13 amino acids. CDR3 in DNA: TGTGCCAGCAGCTTGTTCCTCTCCTACGAGCAGTACTTC. Protein sequence: CASSLFLSYEQYF.

The gene calls are TRBV27 and TRBJ2-7; 10 bases agree with TRBD2. Germline CDR1 MNHEY, CDR2 SMNVEV (reference sequence). V shed 8 bases, J shed 5 bases, and the junction held 9 bases outside the gene matches. The CDR3 length is 14 residues. CDR3 residues: CASGYASGSHEQYF. The DNA of the CDR3 is TGTGCCAGCGGTTACGCTAGCGGGAGCCACGAGCAGTACTTC.

This clonotype was picked up one time. Its ends do not fully match the called genes, so a read error is possible. The gene calls are TRBV9 and TRBJ2-7; D unresolved. The germline V gene has CDR1 SGDLS and CDR2 YYNGEE. The CDR3 has 11 residues. The CDR3: CASGVGHEQYF. CDR3 in DNA: TGTGCCAGCGGCGTAGGCCACGAGCAGTACTTC.

This clonotype was observed at least ten times. This chain links TRBV7-9 with TRBJ1-1; 8 bases map to TRBD1. This CDR3 spans 16 amino acids. After removal of 4 bases from V and 0 bases from J, the junction contained 7 bases not matched to a gene. CDR1 and CDR2 from the germline V gene are SEHNR and FQNEAQ (reference sequence). In DNA form, the CDR3 reads TGTGCCAGCAGCTCTACAGGGGGTGGGATGAACACTGAAGCTTTCTTT. This translates into CASSSTGGGMNTEAFF.

This clonotype showed up many times. The rearrangement joins TRBV7-9 to TRBJ2-3; D not resolved. The CDR3 is made up of 16 amino acids. Germline CDR1 reads SEHNR; CDR2 reads FQNEAQ (reference sequence). Trimming left V 4 bases short and J 2 bases short, with 16 bases between. The CDR3 coding sequence is TGTGCCAGCAGCTGGGGTTTAGTGGTGGACACAGATACGCAGTATTTT. Residues: CASSWGLVVDTDTQYF.

The chain joins TRBV19 to TRBJ1-5, with D perhaps TRBD1 (5 bases). Germline loops: CDR1 LNHDA, CDR2 SQIVND (reference sequence). The germline V and J ends were trimmed by 7 bases and 5 bases, with 12 bases remaining between them. The CDR3 is 13 residues long. For the CDR3, the DNA is TGTGCCAGTATCTCCCCGGGGGATCAGCCCCAGCATTTT. Its protein is CASISPGDQPQHF.

This clonotype turned up a few times. The V call is TRBV30, the J call TRBJ1-1; D gene uncertain. This CDR3 spans 11 amino acids. V dropped 2 bases and J dropped 5 bases, with 6 bases sitting between them. CDR1 and CDR2 (germline): GTSNPN, SVGIG (reference sequence). DNA for the CDR3: TGTGCCTGGAGTCCGACAACTGAAGCTTTCTTT. This translates into CAWSPTTEAFF.

The table lists this clonotype with many counts. This sequence joins TRBV4-3 and TRBJ2-3; TRBD2 matches 7 bases. CDR1 is LGHNA and CDR2 is YSLEER in the germline V gene. The CDR3 is 17 amino acids. Trimming removed 0 bases from V and 2 bases from J; junction bases left unmatched: 8. The CDR3 loop is CASSQERGGSLTDTQYF. The CDR3 nucleotides are TGCGCCAGCAGCCAAGAACGAGGCGGGAGCCTCACAGATACGCAGTATTTT.

Many counts were recorded for this clonotype. The chain carries TRBV27 and TRBJ1-3, with D hard to call. Germline lookup yields CDR1 MNHEY and CDR2 SMNVEV (reference sequence). The CDR3 extends over 11 amino acids. V was trimmed by 4 bases and J by 2 bases, leaving 0 bases between them. Written as DNA, the CDR3 is TGTGCCAGCAGTTCTGGAAACACCATATATTTT. It is translated as CASSSGNTIYF.